The 26 T cell receptor beta chains listed next were all sequenced from one sample in a study of blood T cell repertoires in COVID-19 (dated by TCRdb to 2018 to 2020). The library was prepared using the immunoSEQ multiplex PCR assay. Held by TCRdb, this immuneACCESS table contains in-frame sequences only and omits some clones. Under half of the omission traces to an unresolved V gene where checked; the cause of the rest is unknown. The sample data list 50,000 or so clones, and 90% of these were observed just once. The top ten hold about 8.9% of the sample. Sequenced material: peripheral blood. These TCRs come from a woman aged 80 or older with acute or convalescent COVID-19.

The rearrangement joins TRBV18 to TRBJ1-4; D ambiguous. CDR3 length: 13 amino acids. CDR1 is KGHSH, CDR2 LQKENI, per germline. Trimming stripped 3 bases from V and 7 bases from J, with 9 bases between. The CDR3 region is CASSPPTREKLFF. CDR3 sequence (DNA): TGTGCCAGCTCACCGCCGACACGTGAAAAACTGTTTTTT.

The rearrangement joins TRBV3-1 (or the pseudogene TRBV3-2) to TRBJ1-4, with D unclear. CDR3 length equals 18 residues. Germline V CDR1 and CDR2: LGHDT, YNNKEL (reference sequence). V dropped 4 bases and J dropped 3 bases, with 21 bases sitting between them. The CDR3 protein is CASSLRRPPPAANEKLFF. CDR3 nucleotides: TGTGCCAGCAGCCTTCGGCGCCCTCCTCCGGCGGCTAATGAAAAACTGTTTTTT.

The chain joins TRBV6-5 to TRBJ2-7; D possibly corresponds to TRBD1 (7 bases). Trimming took 6 bases from V and 3 from J, leaving 18 bases between them. Germline values: CDR1 MNHEY, CDR2 SVGAGI. The CDR3 has 15 residues. CDR3 amino acids: CASRREETGHYEQYF. CDR3 nucleotide sequence: TGTGCCAGCAGGAGGGAGGAGACAGGGCACTACGAGCAGTACTTC.

J is TRBJ1-3 and V is TRBV30, with D possibly TRBD1 on 6 matching bases. This CDR3 spans 15 amino acids. Germline CDR1 and CDR2: GTSNPN and SVGIG (reference sequence). Trimming left V 1 base short and J 2 bases short, with 12 bases between. The CDR3 bases are TGTGCCTGGAGTGCGAACAGGGCGACTGGAAACACCATATATTTT. Its protein is CAWSANRATGNTIYF.

This chain joins TRBV6-1 and TRBJ1-2, with a weak D call TRBD1 (6 bases). Germline V CDR1 and CDR2: MNHNS, SASEGT. The CDR3 has 15 amino acids. With 0 bases removed from V and 5 bases from J, the gap between germline ends came to 13 bases. CDR3 loop: CASSEAAGVQYGYTF. CDR3 nucleotide sequence: TGTGCCAGCAGTGAAGCGGCAGGGGTCCAGTATGGCTACACCTTC.

There are a few counts of this clone. The chain carries TRBV2 and TRBJ1-1, with 8 bases identical to TRBD1. With V trimmed by 6 bases and J by 1 base, 4 bases remained unmatched. Per the germline V gene, CDR1 is SNHLY and CDR2 is FYNNEI. The CDR3 runs to 14 residues. CDR3 sequence: CASSEQGGNTEAFF. DNA of the CDR3: TGTGCCAGCAGCGAACAGGGGGGGAACACTGAAGCTTTCTTT.

The V gene is TRBV4-1, the J gene TRBJ2-7, with 7 nucleotides matching TRBD1. The V segment lost 1 base and the J segment 0 bases; nucleotides outside the gene matches: 6. The CDR3 spans 16 residues. Germline V lookup: CDR1 MGHRA, CDR2 YSYEKL. The chain's CDR3 is CASSQGPGTVSYEQYF. In DNA, the CDR3 is TGCGCCAGCAGCCAAGGTCCAGGGACAGTCTCCTACGAGCAGTACTTC.

The rearrangement joins TRBV6-5 to TRBJ2-7; TRBD1 is a possible D gene (6 bases). The CDR3 loop spans 16 amino acids. V was cut by 2 bases and J by 0 bases, with 14 bases left in between. CDR1 is MNHEY, CDR2 SVGAGI, per germline. CDR3 in DNA: TGTGCCAGCAGTTACCGGGACACAACAAGCTCCTACGAGCAGTACTTC. It is translated as CASSYRDTTSSYEQYF.

The chain uses TRBV4-3 and TRBJ2-6, with TRBD1 identical over 7 bases. Per the germline V gene, CDR1 is LGHNA and CDR2 is YSLEER. V dropped 1 base and J dropped 0; count of bases not matched to a gene: 9. The CDR3 contains 19 residues. CDR3 region: CASSQGPTGIFSGANVLTF. For the CDR3, the DNA is TGCGCCAGCAGCCAAGGACCGACAGGGATTTTCTCTGGGGCCAACGTCCTGACTTTC.

V is TRBV5-4 and J is TRBJ1-6, with D perhaps TRBD1 (6 bases). Trimming shortened V by 0 bases and J by 7 bases, and 8 bases separated the two germline ends. The V gene's germline CDR1 is SGHNT and CDR2 YYREEE (reference sequence). There are 14 residues in the CDR3. The CDR3 DNA sequence: TGTGCCAGCAGCTTGGCCACAGGGAATTCACCCCTCCACTTT. As protein: CASSLATGNSPLHF.

The chain joins TRBV7-9 to TRBJ2-1, with a tentative D call TRBD2 (6 bases). Trimming removed 11 bases from V and 5 bases from J, with 16 bases in between. Looked up from germline, CDR1 is SEHNR and CDR2 is FQNEAQ (reference sequence). This CDR3 has 13 amino acids. The CDR3 nucleotides read TGTGCCGCCACAGCACTAGCAGACAATGAGCAGTTCTTC. It specifies CAATALADNEQFF.

The CDR3 spells CASSSRTSGRKDEQFF. DNA of the CDR3: TGTGCCAGCAGTTCCCGGACTAGCGGGAGAAAGGATGAGCAGTTCTTC. This chain connects TRBV6-5 to TRBJ2-1; TRBD2 aligns across 13 bases. Germline V lookup: CDR1 MNHEY, CDR2 SVGAGI. Trimming at V came to 4 bases and at J to 8 bases, leaving 8 bases not matched to a gene. This CDR3 region has 16 residues.

In this sample, this clone turned up a few times. The chain recombines TRBV7-7 with TRBJ2-2; 7 nucleotides agree with TRBD1. The V segment lost 1 base and the J segment 0 bases; nucleotides outside the gene matches: 2. Germline loops: CDR1 SSHAT, CDR2 FNYEAQ (reference sequence). The CDR3 has 16 residues. For the CDR3, the DNA is TGTGCCAGCAGCTTAGAGGGGGCAGCGAACACCGGGGAGCTGTTTTTT. It yields the protein CASSLEGAANTGELFF.

This chain connects TRBV28 to TRBJ1-2; 7 nucleotides line up with TRBD1. J lost 0 bases, V lost 6 bases, and 10 bases had no gene match. From germline, CDR1 is MDHEN and CDR2 SYDVKM. This CDR3 has 16 residues. The DNA for the CDR3 is TGTGCCAGCAGAAGTACAGGGGCCGTCTCTAACTATGGCTACACCTTC. Translated, it gives CASRSTGAVSNYGYTF.

The chain joins TRBV6-5 to TRBJ2-1, with 7 nucleotides matching TRBD2. The CDR3 has 15 amino acids. Germline values: CDR1 MNHEY, CDR2 SVGAGI. V shed 6 bases and J 8 bases; nucleotides not matched to a gene: 13. The chain's CDR3 is CASRFTGLQPDEQFF. The CDR3 DNA follows: TGTGCCAGCAGATTTACGGGACTACAGCCGGATGAGCAGTTCTTC.

This clone occurred once. The chain has TRBV7-2 and TRBJ2-2, with 10 nucleotides matching TRBD1. V gave up 11 bases and J gave up 6 bases; unmatched junction bases: 9. The CDR3 contains 14 residues. CDR1 SGHTA and CDR2 FQGNSA come from the germline V gene. The CDR3 nucleotides read TGTGCCGGAAGACAGGGGGCATCCCCCGGGGAGCTGTTTTTT. Translating gives CAGRQGASPGELFF. The variable domain in full, with the rest retrieved from reference TRBV7-2 and TRBJ2-2, is GAGVSQSPSNKVTEKGKDVELRCDPISGHTALYWYRQSLGQGLEFLIYFQGNSAPDKSGLPSDRFSAERTGGSVSTLTIQRTQQEDSAVYLCAGRQGASPGELFFGEGSRLTVL.

This clone showed up just once. The chain is built from TRBV4-3 and TRBJ2-4; D is uncertain. CDR1 is LGHNA, CDR2 YSLEER, per germline. The V end was cut by 6 bases, the J end by 0 bases, with 6 bases between. The CDR3 extends over 13 amino acids. The CDR3 bases are TGCGCCAGCAGAGAGATAGCCAAAAACATTCAGTACTTC. It codes for CASREIAKNIQYF.

This sequence joins TRBV3-1 (or the pseudogene TRBV3-2) and TRBJ1-1; tentative D call: TRBD1 (6 bases). CDR1 is LGHDT and CDR2 is YNNKEL in the germline V gene (reference sequence). The CDR3 has 14 amino acids. Trimming left V 3 bases short and J 4 bases short, with 12 bases between. The CDR3 sequence: CASSQDRDTTEAFF. CDR3 in DNA: TGTGCCAGCAGCCAGGATAGGGACACCACTGAAGCTTTCTTT.

The gene calls are TRBV30 and TRBJ2-7; 8 nucleotides align to TRBD1. Germline-derived CDR1 and CDR2 are GTSNPN and SVGIG (reference sequence). CDR3 length: 12 amino acids. V gave up 1 base and J gave up 11 bases; unmatched junction bases: 7. The CDR3 region has the DNA TGTGCCTGGAGTGCCGCAGGGGGCGCTGAGTACTTC. Its protein product is CAWSAAGGAEYF.

The V call is TRBV19, the J call TRBJ1-2; 9 bases match TRBD1. Germline V gene data show CDR1 as LNHDA and CDR2 as SQIVND (reference sequence). The CDR3 has 15 residues. V lost 8 bases, J lost 2 bases, and 9 bases stayed unmatched. This CDR3 is CASGTGGLANYGYTF. The CDR3 DNA reads as TGTGCCAGTGGAACAGGGGGCCTCGCGAACTATGGCTACACCTTC.

The chain has TRBV29-1 and TRBJ1-5; D possibly corresponds to TRBD1 (5 bases). The CDR3 totals 12 residues. Trimming left V 6 bases short and J 2 bases short, with 8 bases between. CDR1 SQVTM and CDR2 ANQGSEA come from the germline V gene. CDR3 protein: CSVQAGNQPQHF. Written as DNA, the CDR3 is TGCAGCGTACAGGCGGGCAATCAGCCCCAGCATTTT.

The chain couples TRBV24-1 to TRBJ2-4; 7 nucleotides match TRBD2. This CDR3 is built from 14 residues. Looked up from germline, CDR1 is KGHDR and CDR2 is SFDVKD. Trimming cost V 7 bases and J 5 bases; bases outside gene matches: 7. The CDR3 region has the DNA TGTGCCACCAGGCTTGGACTAGTCCAAAACATTCAGTACTTC. Residues: CATRLGLVQNIQYF.

This chain connects TRBV19 to TRBJ1-4; 9 positions agree with TRBD1. The V gene end was trimmed by 5 bases and the J gene end by 6 bases; junction bases not matched to a gene: 7. Germline values: CDR1 LNHDA, CDR2 SQIVND (reference sequence). CDR3 length: 15 amino acids. The CDR3 loop is CASSPLGQGDEKLFF. The CDR3 DNA reads TGTGCCAGTAGTCCTTTGGGACAGGGAGATGAAAAACTGTTTTTT.

The chain employs TRBV18 and TRBJ2-7; D is unresolved. Deletions cut 5 bases from V and 5 bases from J, with 7 bases between. Germline V gives CDR1 KGHSH, CDR2 LQKENI. The CDR3 is 11 amino acids. CDR3 sequence (DNA): TGTGCCAGCTCAACAAAAAACGAGCAGTACTTC. Translation gives CASSTKNEQYF.

The chain has TRBV28 and TRBJ2-3, with TRBD2 as a possible D gene (6 bases). V gave up 7 bases and J gave up 0 bases, with 17 bases separating them. The CDR3 contains 16 residues. Germline values: CDR1 MDHEN, CDR2 SYDVKM. The CDR3 nucleotides are TGTGCCAGCATCCTTCCCGGGGGAACTAGCACAGATACGCAGTATTTT. Its protein is CASILPGGTSTDTQYF.

V and J are TRBV5-4 and TRBJ2-3; D might be TRBD1 (6 bases). V shed 4 bases and J shed 4 bases, with 16 bases lying between them. Germline V gene data show CDR1 as SGHNT and CDR2 as YYREEE (reference sequence). The CDR3 consists of 15 residues. The CDR3 reads CASSMQNRVADTQYF. The CDR3, as DNA: TGTGCCAGCAGCATGCAAAACAGGGTCGCAGATACGCAGTATTTT.